The 21 T cell receptor beta chains given below trace back to one sample, sequenced in a study of blood T cell repertoires in COVID-19. Method: immunoSEQ multiplex PCR; TCRdb's copy keeps in-frame clones and lacks some. The repertoire consists of some 250,000 clones, with approximately 86% occurring once and the leading ten covering roughly 4.9%. Sample: peripheral blood. These receptors originate from a woman in her sixties with COVID-19, enrolled during active disease.

V and J are TRBV6-5 and TRBJ1-1; D not certain. The CDR3 runs to 13 residues. Germline loops: CDR1 MNHEY, CDR2 SVGAGI. The V and J ends lost 6 bases and 11 bases respectively, with 19 bases between them. CDR3 nucleotides: TGTGCCAGCAGCCAGACAAGATTGATTTTGGCTTTCTTT. Protein product: CASSQTRLILAFF.

The chain has TRBV5-5 and TRBJ1-6, with a weak D call TRBD1 (6 bases). Germline CDR1 and CDR2: SGHKS and YYEKEE (reference sequence). Between the trimmed V and J ends, which lost 0 bases and 10 bases, there was a span of 14 bases. The CDR3 is made up of 15 amino acids. In DNA form, the CDR3 reads TGTGCCAGCAGCTTGGACACAGGGTCTAGATCACCCCTCCACTTT. Amino acid sequence: CASSLDTGSRSPLHF.

This chain links TRBV14 with TRBJ2-7; 8 bases map to TRBD1. The CDR3 is 15 amino acids. Germline V gene sequence: CDR1 SGHDN, CDR2 FVKESK. Unmatched junction bases numbered 11, after V lost 6 bases and J lost 4 bases. CDR3 loop: CASSFIGTGGYEQYF. In DNA, the CDR3 is TGTGCCAGCAGTTTTATCGGGACAGGCGGGTACGAGCAGTACTTC.

The chain carries TRBV5-5 and TRBJ2-3; D call uncertain. This CDR3 comprises 15 residues. The germline V and J ends were trimmed by 0 bases and 2 bases, with 10 bases remaining between them. Germline CDR1 and CDR2: SGHKS and YYEKEE (reference sequence). CDR3 in DNA: TGTGCCAGCAGCTTGGCCTTGGCTTCCACAGATACGCAGTATTTT. Translated: CASSLALASTDTQYF.

CDR3 region: CASSYLLAGYNEQFF. The CDR3 nucleotides are TGCGCCAGCAGCTACCTACTAGCGGGATACAATGAGCAGTTCTTC. The chain joins TRBV5-1 to TRBJ2-1; 10 positions agree with TRBD2. J was trimmed by 4 bases and V by 3 bases; bases with no gene match: 4. The CDR3 loop spans 15 amino acids. Germline V lookup: CDR1 SGHRS, CDR2 YFSETQ.

This CDR3 reads CASSQGWQGFQHF. The CDR3 bases are TGTGCCAGCAGCCAAGGGTGGCAGGGGTTCCAGCATTTT. This rearrangement joins TRBV3-1 (or the pseudogene TRBV3-2) to TRBJ1-5; tentative D call: TRBD1 (6 bases). There are 13 residues in the CDR3. From germline, CDR1 is LGHDT and CDR2 YNNKEL (reference sequence). Deletions cut 1 base from V and 12 bases from J, with 13 bases between.

The J gene is TRBJ2-2, the V gene TRBV5-4; D gene uncertain. The CDR3 is made up of 16 amino acids. V lost 3 bases and J lost 4, with 16 bases in between. Germline lookup yields CDR1 SGHNT and CDR2 YYREEE (reference sequence). The DNA of the CDR3 is TGTGCCAGCAGCTCGCCACAAAATCGAATCACCGGGGAGCTGTTTTTT. Translated: CASSSPQNRITGELFF. Drawing the rest from reference TRBV5-4 and TRBJ2-2, the complete variable domain is ETGVTQSPTHLIKTRGQQVTLRCSSQSGHNTVSWYQQALGQGPQFIFQYYREEENGRGNFPPRFSGLQFPNYSSELNVNALELDDSALYLCASSSPQNRITGELFFGEGSRLTVL.

This chain connects TRBV7-2 to TRBJ2-7; 10 nucleotides match TRBD2. CDR1 and CDR2 from the germline V gene are SGHTA and FQGNSA. J gave up 2 bases and V 2 bases, and 3 bases lay outside the gene matches. The CDR3 has 15 residues. The CDR3 region is CASSLTSGITYEQYF. In DNA, the CDR3 is TGTGCCAGCAGCTTAACTAGCGGGATAACCTACGAGCAGTACTTC.

J is TRBJ2-7 and V is TRBV18, with D perhaps matching TRBD1 (6 bases). This CDR3 is 14 amino acids long. Deletions cut 0 bases from V and 9 bases from J, with 15 bases between. Germline CDR1 and CDR2: KGHSH and LQKENI. In DNA, the CDR3 is TGTGCCAGCTCACCACCGCAGGGACAAAGATGGCAGTACTTC. It specifies CASSPPQGQRWQYF.

This clone was found a few times. This chain connects TRBV12-3 or TRBV12-4 to TRBJ2-3, with D tentatively TRBD1 (6 bases). This CDR3 has 13 amino acids. Trimming shortened V by 3 bases and J by 9 bases, and 13 bases separated the two germline ends. DNA of the CDR3: TGTGCCAGCAGTTTGGTCCGGCAGGGGACGCAGTATTTT. Protein: CASSLVRQGTQYF.

The chain uses TRBV19 and TRBJ1-5, with 7 nucleotides matching TRBD1. Germline assignment: CDR1 LNHDA and CDR2 SQIVND (reference sequence). This CDR3 comprises 15 residues. V lost 6 bases, J lost 0 bases, and 5 bases stayed unmatched. This chain's CDR3 is CASRKDRDSNQPQHF. DNA of the CDR3: TGTGCCAGTAGGAAAGACAGGGATAGCAATCAGCCCCAGCATTTT. Based on the CDR3 plus reference TRBV19 and TRBJ1-5, the full variable domain is DGGITQSPKYLFRKEGQNVTLSCEQNLNHDAMYWYRQDPGQGLRLIYYSQIVNDFQKGDIAEGYSVSREKKESFPLTVTSAQKNPTAFYLCASRKDRDSNQPQHFGDGTRLSIL.

Note on this clone: At one end the junction does not follow the germline gene, possibly because of a read error. The chain carries TRBV27 and TRBJ1-6, with TRBD1 as a possible D gene (5 bases). The CDR3 loop spans 16 amino acids. Germline V CDR1 and CDR2: MNHEY, SMNVEV (reference sequence). CDR3 DNA sequence: TGTGCCAGCCGTTTTTGGGTCGGGGGGAACAATTCACCCCTCCACTTT. Translation gives CASRFWVGGNNSPLHF.

This sequence joins TRBV4-3 and TRBJ1-2, with D uncertain. The germline V gene has CDR1 LGHNA and CDR2 YSLEER. This CDR3 spans 15 amino acids. V gave up 1 base and J gave up 3 bases, with 12 bases separating them. The CDR3 DNA is TGCGCCAGCAGCCAAGTCGGTGAGGGTTACTATGGCTACACCTTC. Residues: CASSQVGEGYYGYTF.

This sequence joins TRBV19 and TRBJ2-2; a possible D gene is TRBD1 (6 bases). Germline CDR1 is LNHDA and CDR2 is SQIVND (reference sequence). CDR3 length equals 15 residues. Trimming took off 4 bases at V and 0 bases at J, with 9 bases between the two ends. The CDR3 DNA sequence: TGTGCCAGTAGTAACCAGGGGACGAACACCGGGGAGCTGTTTTTT. Protein sequence: CASSNQGTNTGELFF.

The chain employs TRBV4-3 and TRBJ1-4; TRBD1 aligns across 10 bases. This CDR3 has 16 amino acids. The germline V gene has CDR1 LGHNA and CDR2 YSLEER. Trimming at V came to 2 bases and at J to 6 bases, leaving 6 bases not matched to a gene. CDR3 sequence reads: CASSQHFGTGDEKLFF. The CDR3, as DNA: TGCGCCAGCAGCCAACACTTCGGGACAGGGGATGAAAAACTGTTTTTT.

The DNA of the CDR3 is TGTGCCAGCAGGATCATAGCGGGAGGCTTTTCCGAGCAGTTCTTC. Protein: CASRIIAGGFSEQFF. V is TRBV28 and J is TRBJ2-1, with TRBD2 matching over 10 bases. The CDR3 spans 15 residues. J was trimmed by 10 bases and V by 6 bases; bases with no gene match: 12. Germline V gene lookup returns CDR1 MDHEN and CDR2 SYDVKM.

The rearrangement uses TRBV5-4 and TRBJ2-1; 10 bases fit TRBD2. J lost 9 bases, V lost 2 bases, and 5 bases had no gene match. Germline V lookup: CDR1 SGHNT, CDR2 YYREEE (reference sequence). The CDR3 has 14 residues. CDR3 loop: CASSLAGGRGEQFF. Here the CDR3 DNA reads TGTGCCAGCAGCTTAGCGGGAGGGCGGGGTGAGCAGTTCTTC.

This clone has only one observation. This rearrangement joins TRBV7-3 to TRBJ2-2; D might be TRBD1 (5 bases). Germline loops: CDR1 SGHTA, CDR2 FQGTGA. Trimming shortened V by 5 bases and J by 4 bases, and 17 bases separated the two germline ends. CDR3 length equals 16 residues. The CDR3 sequence is CASSPVGRVATGELFF. The CDR3 nucleotides are TGTGCCAGCAGCCCCGTCGGCAGGGTGGCCACCGGGGAGCTGTTTTTT.

This chain's CDR3 is CATSEFGDYGYTF. CDR3 bases: TGTGCCACCAGTGAGTTCGGGGACTATGGCTACACCTTC. This chain joins TRBV24-1 and TRBJ1-2; D unresolved. CDR1 KGHDR and CDR2 SFDVKD come from the germline V gene. This CDR3 spans 13 amino acids. The V end lost 4 bases, the J end lost 3 bases, and 8 bases lay between the germline ends.

This chain joins TRBV18 and TRBJ1-1; no reliable D call. Trimming removed 5 bases from V and 4 bases from J, with 11 bases in between. Germline V gene sequence: CDR1 KGHSH, CDR2 LQKENI. This CDR3 contains 13 residues. The CDR3 nucleotides read TGTGCCAGCTCAGATCGTCCGGGCACTGAAGCTTTCTTT. It is translated as CASSDRPGTEAFF.

The chain has TRBV7-2 and TRBJ1-3, with D perhaps matching TRBD1 (6 bases). Between the trimmed V and J ends, which lost 1 base and 4 bases, there was a span of 11 bases. Germline V gene sequence: CDR1 SGHTA, CDR2 FQGNSA. There are 15 residues in the CDR3. The CDR3: CASSLVSGAGNTIYF. The CDR3 DNA follows: TGTGCCAGCAGCTTAGTGTCAGGGGCAGGAAACACCATATATTTT.